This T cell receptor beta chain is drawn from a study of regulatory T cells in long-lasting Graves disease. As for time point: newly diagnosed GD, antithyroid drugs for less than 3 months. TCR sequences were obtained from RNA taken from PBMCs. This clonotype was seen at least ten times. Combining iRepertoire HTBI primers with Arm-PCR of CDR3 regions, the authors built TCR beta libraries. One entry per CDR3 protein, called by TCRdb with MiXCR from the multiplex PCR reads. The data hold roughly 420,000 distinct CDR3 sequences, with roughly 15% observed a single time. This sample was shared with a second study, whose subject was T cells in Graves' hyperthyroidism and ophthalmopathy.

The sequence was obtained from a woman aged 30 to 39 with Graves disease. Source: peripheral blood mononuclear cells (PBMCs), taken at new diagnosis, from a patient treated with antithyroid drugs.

CDR3: CASSYLAGVGEQYF. In DNA form, the CDR3 reads TGTGCCAGCAGTTACCTCGCGGGAGTAGGTGAGCAGTACTTC. The V gene is TRBV6-2 or TRBV6-3, the J gene TRBJ2-7, with TRBD2 matching 7 bases. Germline trimming cut 2 bases from V and 7 bases from J; bases unmatched to any gene: 8. The CDR3 contains 14 residues. The germline V gene encodes CDR1 MNHEY and CDR2 SVGEGT.